A selection of T cell receptor beta chains follows, all from one sample in a study of post-analysis software for immune sequencing data. TCRdb re-analysed the PCR reads in MiXCR, keeping a single row per CDR3 protein. The repertoire has 650,000 to 850,000 distinct CDR3 sequences, 40% to 55% of them found once; the top ten carry roughly 4.9%. The specimen was blood. The receptor set was obtained from a girl aged 5 to 17 with multiple sclerosis. Both conserved end residues are trimmed from each CDR3. The D gene is left open where the match is weak.

d_call	j_call	v_call	cdr3_aa
TRBD2	TRBJ2-5	TRBV7-9	ASSATTGLAELQETQY
TRBD1	NA	TRBV7-6	ACSVRQGGRDEQY
NA	TRBJ2-5	TRBV11-2	ASSLEASLETQY
TRBD1	TRBJ1-1	TRBV4-2	ASSPQQGAAEAF
NA	TRBJ2-7	TRBV15	ATSREQAGSYEQY
NA	TRBJ2-1	TRBV27	ASSLCGGTYNEQF
TRBD1	TRBJ1-2	TRBV12-3/TRBV12-4	ASRDTGGGGYT
NA	NA	TRBV4-2	ASSQGVEAQETQY
NA	TRBJ2-3	TRBV7-2	ASSLGVSGSTDTQY
TRBD1	TRBJ1-5	TRBV6-5	ASSYAQGASSQPQH
NA	TRBJ2-5	TRBV6-5	ASSWTDQETQY
TRBD2	TRBJ2-3	TRBV6-6	ASQAGTSTDTQY
NA	TRBJ2-1	TRBV5-1	ASSLGQVINEQF
NA	TRBJ1-5	TRBV4-3	ASSQGVVDPGRPQH
NA	TRBJ2-3	TRBV25-1	ASSEVSPNTQY
NA	TRBJ2-7	TRBV9	ASSVGQASPYEQY
TRBD1	TRBJ2-7	TRBV6-5	ASSPDREYEQY
TRBD2	TRBJ2-7	TRBV11-2	ASSLEVSSGAYEQY
TRBD2	TRBJ2-1	TRBV5-1	ASSGGVGNEQF
NA	TRBJ2-5	TRBV7-9	ASSLFLHRNLQEPQY
NA	TRBJ2-7	TRBV10-3	AISGGDTYEQY
TRBD1	TRBJ1-2	TRBV20-1	SAWTGLVSNYGYT
NA	TRBJ1-2	TRBV5-1	ASSYQGLPTSNYGYT
TRBD2	TRBJ2-7	TRBV20-1	SASAGRAHEQY
NA	TRBJ1-5	TRBV5-5	ASSSDSAGDQPQH
NA	TRBJ2-1	TRBV12-3/TRBV12-4	ASSYPGHAYNEQF
NA	TRBJ2-1	TRBV11-1	ASSFGYDQNNEQF
TRBD2	NA	TRBV4-3	ASSQQSGEWYEQY
NA	TRBJ2-5	TRBV30	AWSVGVAETQY
NA	NA	TRBV9	ASRGGDHLREQY
TRBD2	TRBJ2-2	TRBV27	ATGGPGELF
TRBD1	TRBJ2-5	TRBV28	ASSRNDRVEETQY
NA	TRBJ1-2	TRBV2	TSSGQSYGYT
TRBD2	TRBJ2-7	TRBV20-1	TGGRSGSKYEQY
TRBD2	TRBJ2-1	TRBV11-2	ASSLVGTSGRWANEQF
NA	TRBJ2-4	TRBV28	ATLKGENIQY
NA	TRBJ2-7	TRBV4-3	ASSQVEGVSEQY
TRBD2	TRBJ2-3	TRBV6-5	ASSDLADHTDTQY
TRBD2	TRBJ2-3	TRBV12-3/TRBV12-4	ASSGARGGFTSGSPDTQY
NA	TRBJ2-1	TRBV29-1	SVPTNNEQF
TRBD2	TRBJ2-3	TRBV20-1	SAPKFGLAGANTQY
TRBD1	TRBJ2-5	TRBV24-1	ATSYPGGGETQY
NA	TRBJ1-5	TRBV7-7	ASSLAELRYQPQH
NA	TRBJ1-1	TRBV20-1	SAREGSPNTEAF
NA	TRBJ1-1	TRBV6-5	ATETLDPNTEAF
NA	TRBJ2-3	TRBV7-2	ASSLLAYSTDTQY
NA	TRBJ2-5	TRBV6-5	ASSSGGYQETQY
TRBD1	NA	TRBV3-1	ASSPRSGGSNIQY
NA	TRBJ2-7	TRBV6-5	ASSYSPDSVRSGSSRGEQY
NA	TRBJ2-1	TRBV15	ATSRAPFPGHPNEQF
NA	TRBJ2-3	TRBV6-1	ASSDAHTSTDTQY
TRBD1	TRBJ1-2	TRBV9	ASTGQPYGYT
NA	TRBJ2-6	TRBV5-1	ASSLAAGRDGANVLT
NA	TRBJ2-7	TRBV12-3/TRBV12-4	ASSFSGQGYEQY
TRBD2	TRBJ2-3	TRBV20-1	SAGTSGRVDTQY